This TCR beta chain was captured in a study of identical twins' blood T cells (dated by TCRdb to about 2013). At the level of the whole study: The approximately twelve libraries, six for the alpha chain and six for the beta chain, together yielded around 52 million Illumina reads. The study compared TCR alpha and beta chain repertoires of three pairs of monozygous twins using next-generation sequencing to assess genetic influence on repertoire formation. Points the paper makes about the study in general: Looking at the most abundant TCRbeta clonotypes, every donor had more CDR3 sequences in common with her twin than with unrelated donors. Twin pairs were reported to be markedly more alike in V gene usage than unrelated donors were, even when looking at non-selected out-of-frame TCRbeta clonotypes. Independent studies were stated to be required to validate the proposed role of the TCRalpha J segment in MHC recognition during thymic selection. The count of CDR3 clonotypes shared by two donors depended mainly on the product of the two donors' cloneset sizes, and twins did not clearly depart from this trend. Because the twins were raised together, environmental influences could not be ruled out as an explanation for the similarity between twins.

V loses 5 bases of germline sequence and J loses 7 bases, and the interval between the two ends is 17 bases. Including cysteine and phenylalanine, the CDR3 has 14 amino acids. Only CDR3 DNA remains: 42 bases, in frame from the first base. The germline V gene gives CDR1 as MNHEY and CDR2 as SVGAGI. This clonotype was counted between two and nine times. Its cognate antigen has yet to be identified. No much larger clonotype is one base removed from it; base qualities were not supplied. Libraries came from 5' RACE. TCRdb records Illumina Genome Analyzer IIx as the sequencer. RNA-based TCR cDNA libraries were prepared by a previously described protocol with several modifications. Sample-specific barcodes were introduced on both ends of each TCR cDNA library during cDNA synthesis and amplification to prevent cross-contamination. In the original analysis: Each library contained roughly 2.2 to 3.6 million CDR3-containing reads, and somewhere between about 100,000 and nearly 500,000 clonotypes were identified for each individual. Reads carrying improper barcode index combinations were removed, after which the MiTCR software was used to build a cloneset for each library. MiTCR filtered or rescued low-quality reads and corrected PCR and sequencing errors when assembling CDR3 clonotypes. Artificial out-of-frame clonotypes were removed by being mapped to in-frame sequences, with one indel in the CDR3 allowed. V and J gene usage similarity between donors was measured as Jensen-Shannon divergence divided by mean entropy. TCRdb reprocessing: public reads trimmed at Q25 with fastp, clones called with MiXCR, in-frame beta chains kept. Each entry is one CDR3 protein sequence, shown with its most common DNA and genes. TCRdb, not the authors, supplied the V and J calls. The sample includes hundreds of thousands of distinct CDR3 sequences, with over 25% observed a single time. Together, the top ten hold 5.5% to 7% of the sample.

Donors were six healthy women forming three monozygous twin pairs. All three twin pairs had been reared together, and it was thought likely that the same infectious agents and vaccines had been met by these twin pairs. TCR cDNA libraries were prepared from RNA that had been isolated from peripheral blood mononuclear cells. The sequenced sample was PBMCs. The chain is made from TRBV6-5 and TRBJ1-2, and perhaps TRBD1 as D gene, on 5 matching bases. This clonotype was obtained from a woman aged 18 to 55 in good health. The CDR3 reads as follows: CASSIGTELSGYTF. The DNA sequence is TGTGCCAGCAGTATCGGGACGGAGTTAAGTGGCTACACCTTC.